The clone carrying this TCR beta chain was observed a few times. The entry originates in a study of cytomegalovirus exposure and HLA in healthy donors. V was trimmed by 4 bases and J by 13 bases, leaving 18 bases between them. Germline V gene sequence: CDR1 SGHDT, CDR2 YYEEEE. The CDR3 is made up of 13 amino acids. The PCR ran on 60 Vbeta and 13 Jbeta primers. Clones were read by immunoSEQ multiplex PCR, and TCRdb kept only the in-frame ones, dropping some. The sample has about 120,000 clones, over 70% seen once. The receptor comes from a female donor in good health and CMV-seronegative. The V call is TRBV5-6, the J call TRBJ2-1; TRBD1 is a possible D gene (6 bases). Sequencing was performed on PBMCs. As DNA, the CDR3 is TGTGCCAGCAGCCGCGGCCCAACAGGGTCCCAGTTCTTC. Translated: CASSRGPTGSQFF.